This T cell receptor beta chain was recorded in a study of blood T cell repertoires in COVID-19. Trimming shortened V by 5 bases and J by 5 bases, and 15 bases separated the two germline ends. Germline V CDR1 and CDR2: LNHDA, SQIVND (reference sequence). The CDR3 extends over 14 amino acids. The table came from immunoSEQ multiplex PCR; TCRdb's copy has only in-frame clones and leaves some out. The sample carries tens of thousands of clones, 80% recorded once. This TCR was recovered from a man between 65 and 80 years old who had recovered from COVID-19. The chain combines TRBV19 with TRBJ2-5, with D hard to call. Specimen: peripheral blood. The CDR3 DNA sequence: TGTGCCAGTAGTCTCGCACTTGCCCCGGAGACCCAGTACTTC. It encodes CASSLALAPETQYF.